These 7 T cell receptor beta chains were all obtained from the same sample, sequenced in a study of OX40 agonist ivuxolimab in advanced cancers. To prepare the library, the immunoSEQ multiplex PCR assay was applied. TCRdb holds this immuneACCESS table with in-frame rearrangements only. Some clones are missing; in checked studies, unresolved V genes explain under half, and the rest has no known cause. The sample includes some 95,000 clones, with about 90% observed a single time. Around 0.51% of the sample comes from the top ten. The sample consisted of CD4+ or CD8+ T cells sorted from blood, taken in a trial of the OX40 agonist ivuxolimab. Every receptor here comes from an adult with an advanced solid tumor such as melanoma, head and neck, liver or kidney cancer.

The chain links TRBV7-3 to TRBJ2-7, with unresolved D. V was cut by 2 bases and J by 3 bases, with 8 bases left in between. The CDR3 sequence is 13 residues long. The germline V gene has CDR1 SGHTA and CDR2 FQGTGA. CDR3: CASSLELHYEQYF. CDR3 coding DNA: TGTGCCAGCAGCTTAGAACTCCACTACGAGCAGTACTTC.

The gene calls are TRBV7-9 and TRBJ1-1, with D maybe TRBD1 (5 bases). CDR3 length: 16 amino acids. V was cut by 0 bases and J by 1 base, with 12 bases left in between. The germline gives CDR1 SEHNR, CDR2 FQNEAQ (reference sequence). The CDR3: CASSLAQGAANTEAFF. The CDR3 bases are TGTGCCAGCAGCTTAGCGCAGGGAGCGGCGAACACTGAAGCTTTCTTT. Full variable domain (outside the CDR3, taken from reference TRBV7-9 and TRBJ1-1): DTGVSQNPRHKITKRGQNVTFRCDPISEHNRLYWYRQTLGQGPEFLTYFQNEAQLEKSRLLSDRFSAERPKGSFSTLEIQRTEQGDSAMYLCASSLAQGAANTEAFFGQGTRLTVV.

The chain couples TRBV19 to TRBJ1-2; perhaps TRBD1 as D (5 bases). Germline V gene data show CDR1 as LNHDA and CDR2 as SQIVND (reference sequence). The ends were cut back, 4 bases at V and 7 bases at J, with 10 bases in the middle. The CDR3 totals 12 residues. Here the CDR3 reads CASSNIRVGYTF. Here the CDR3 DNA reads TGTGCCAGTAGTAATATCAGGGTTGGCTACACCTTC.

V and J are TRBV7-2 and TRBJ2-2; 10 bases are shared with TRBD1. Germline-derived CDR1 and CDR2 are SGHTA and FQGNSA. V lost 2 bases, J lost 6 bases, and 6 bases stayed unmatched. This CDR3 comprises 16 residues. The CDR3 is CASSLRGQGFSGELFF. DNA for the CDR3: TGTGCCAGCAGCTTACGGGGACAGGGGTTTTCCGGGGAGCTGTTTTTT.

This chain uses TRBV6-4 with TRBJ1-5, with TRBD1 matching 8 bases. V was clipped by 4 bases and J by 1 base; unmatched bases: 12. Germline lookup yields CDR1 MRHNA and CDR2 SNTAGT. CDR3 size: 18 residues. CDR3 sequence reads: CASSVHPADRGSNQPQHF. CDR3 DNA sequence: TGTGCCAGCAGTGTCCATCCAGCCGACAGGGGAAGCAATCAGCCCCAGCATTTT.

The rearrangement links TRBV7-9 to TRBJ2-2; 10 bases align to TRBD1. This CDR3 region has 16 residues. Germline CDR1 reads SEHNR; CDR2 reads FQNEAQ (reference sequence). V was pared by 11 bases and J by 3 bases, with 12 bases of the junction left unmatched. The CDR3 here is CAAPGQGRSDTGELFF. The CDR3 coding sequence is TGTGCCGCACCGGGACAGGGGCGGTCGGACACCGGGGAGCTGTTTTTT.

This rearrangement joins TRBV6-1 to TRBJ1-2, with D unclear. This CDR3 is 13 amino acids long. Looked up from germline, CDR1 is MNHNS and CDR2 is SASEGT. V was shortened by 5 bases and J by 5 bases, with 12 bases between the two germline ends. The chain's CDR3 is CASSFTTGYGYTF. CDR3 in DNA: TGTGCCAGCAGTTTTACAACGGGGTATGGCTACACCTTC.